The clone carrying this T cell receptor beta chain was seen more than once but under ten times. The use of a sample-barcoded 5' primer and a J-beta primer mix characterized a second PCR of roughly 6 to 12 cycles. Every sample gave at least 3 million paired-end reads containing CDR3. In TCRdb, the 5' RACE reads were re-called with MiXCR into one record per CDR3 protein. Of some 1.5 million distinct CDR3 sequences listed, 28% are singletons. This record belongs to a study of blood T cells in healthy people across ages. Germline V gene data show CDR1 as WNHNN and CDR2 as SYGVQD (reference sequence). Trimming took 2 bases from V and 5 from J, leaving 15 bases between them. This CDR3 is 16 amino acids long.

The sample was blood. The rearrangement links TRBV10-1 to TRBJ2-2; D is undetermined. The receptor was derived from a woman younger than 45 in good health. The CDR3 reads CASSEGLRIGTGELFF. The CDR3 coding sequence is TGCGCCAGCAGTGAGGGTCTCCGGATAGGTACCGGGGAGCTGTTTTTT.